The sequence of this TCR beta chain was determined in a study of T cell repertoires in ileal Crohn's disease. Study overall: All patients had surgery for stricturing (roughly 61%) or penetrating (about 40%) disease. The M6 sample came from neoterminal ileum during colonoscopy after surgery. Study-wide results and caveats: Endoscopy was done a median roughly 7.1 months after surgery. Clonal expansions were more frequent in active smokers than non-smokers at surgery.

About this clone itself: The antigen remains unidentified.

Time point given: neoterminal ileum biopsy at postoperative endoscopy, about 6 months after surgery. Looked up from germline, CDR1 is KGHSH and CDR2 is LQKENI. V was pared by 4 bases and J by 0 bases, with 5 bases of the junction left unmatched. The CDR3 is 16 residues long. Data came from immunoSEQ multiplex PCR; TCRdb stores just in-frame clones and leaves some out. The sample lists about 62,000 clones; about 89% were seen once. This chain joins TRBV18 and TRBJ2-2; 7 nucleotides line up with TRBD1. The sample consisted of ileal tissue. This TCR was recovered from an adult with Crohn's disease. For the CDR3, the DNA is TGTGCCAGCTCACGACAGGGAACAGCGAACACCGGGGAGCTGTTTTTT. This gives the protein CASSRQGTANTGELFF.